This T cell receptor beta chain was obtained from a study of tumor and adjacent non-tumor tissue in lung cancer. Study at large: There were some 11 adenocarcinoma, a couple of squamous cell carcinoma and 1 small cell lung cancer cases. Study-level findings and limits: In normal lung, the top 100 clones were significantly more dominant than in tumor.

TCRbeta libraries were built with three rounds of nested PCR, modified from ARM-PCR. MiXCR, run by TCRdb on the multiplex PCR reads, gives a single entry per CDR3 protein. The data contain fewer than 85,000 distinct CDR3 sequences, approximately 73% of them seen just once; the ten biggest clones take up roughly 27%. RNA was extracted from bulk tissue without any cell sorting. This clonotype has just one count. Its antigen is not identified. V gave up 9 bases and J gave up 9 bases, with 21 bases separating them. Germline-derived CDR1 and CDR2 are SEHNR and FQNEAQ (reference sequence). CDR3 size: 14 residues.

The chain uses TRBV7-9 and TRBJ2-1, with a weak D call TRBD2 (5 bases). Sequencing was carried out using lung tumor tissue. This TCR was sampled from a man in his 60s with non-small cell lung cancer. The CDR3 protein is CASSWNTEGSEQFF. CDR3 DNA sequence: TGTGCCAGTTCTTGGAACACCGAGGGAAGTGAGCAGTTCTTC.